The TCR beta chain under discussion was sequenced for a study of blood T cell repertoires in COVID-19. Study-wide background: Some COVID-19 samples were acute and others convalescent; all came from the United States, Italy and Spain. In each case, the material was cDNA or gDNA derived from T cells, B-cell-depleted T cells, or PBMCs.

Authors' analysis steps: Reference gene primer amplification gave nucleated cell count estimates. Using immunoSEQ multiplex PCR, the repertoire was profiled, and TCRdb retains in-frame clones only, with some absent. The D gene and trimming were derived from the DNA, and the V and J assignments and clone size from that table. The sample consists of around 280,000 clones, around 88% of them appearing once. CDR3 length: 13 amino acids. The V and J ends lost 1 base and 6 bases respectively, with 8 bases between them. Per germline, CDR1 SGDLS and CDR2 YYNGEE. The sample taken for sequencing was peripheral blood. The chain has TRBV9 and TRBJ1-5; D not resolved. The TCR sequence derives from a woman aged 30 to 39 who had recovered from COVID-19. CDR3 coding DNA: TGTGCCAGCAGCGTAAACCCGGGTCAGCCCCAGCATTTT. It translates to CASSVNPGQPQHF.